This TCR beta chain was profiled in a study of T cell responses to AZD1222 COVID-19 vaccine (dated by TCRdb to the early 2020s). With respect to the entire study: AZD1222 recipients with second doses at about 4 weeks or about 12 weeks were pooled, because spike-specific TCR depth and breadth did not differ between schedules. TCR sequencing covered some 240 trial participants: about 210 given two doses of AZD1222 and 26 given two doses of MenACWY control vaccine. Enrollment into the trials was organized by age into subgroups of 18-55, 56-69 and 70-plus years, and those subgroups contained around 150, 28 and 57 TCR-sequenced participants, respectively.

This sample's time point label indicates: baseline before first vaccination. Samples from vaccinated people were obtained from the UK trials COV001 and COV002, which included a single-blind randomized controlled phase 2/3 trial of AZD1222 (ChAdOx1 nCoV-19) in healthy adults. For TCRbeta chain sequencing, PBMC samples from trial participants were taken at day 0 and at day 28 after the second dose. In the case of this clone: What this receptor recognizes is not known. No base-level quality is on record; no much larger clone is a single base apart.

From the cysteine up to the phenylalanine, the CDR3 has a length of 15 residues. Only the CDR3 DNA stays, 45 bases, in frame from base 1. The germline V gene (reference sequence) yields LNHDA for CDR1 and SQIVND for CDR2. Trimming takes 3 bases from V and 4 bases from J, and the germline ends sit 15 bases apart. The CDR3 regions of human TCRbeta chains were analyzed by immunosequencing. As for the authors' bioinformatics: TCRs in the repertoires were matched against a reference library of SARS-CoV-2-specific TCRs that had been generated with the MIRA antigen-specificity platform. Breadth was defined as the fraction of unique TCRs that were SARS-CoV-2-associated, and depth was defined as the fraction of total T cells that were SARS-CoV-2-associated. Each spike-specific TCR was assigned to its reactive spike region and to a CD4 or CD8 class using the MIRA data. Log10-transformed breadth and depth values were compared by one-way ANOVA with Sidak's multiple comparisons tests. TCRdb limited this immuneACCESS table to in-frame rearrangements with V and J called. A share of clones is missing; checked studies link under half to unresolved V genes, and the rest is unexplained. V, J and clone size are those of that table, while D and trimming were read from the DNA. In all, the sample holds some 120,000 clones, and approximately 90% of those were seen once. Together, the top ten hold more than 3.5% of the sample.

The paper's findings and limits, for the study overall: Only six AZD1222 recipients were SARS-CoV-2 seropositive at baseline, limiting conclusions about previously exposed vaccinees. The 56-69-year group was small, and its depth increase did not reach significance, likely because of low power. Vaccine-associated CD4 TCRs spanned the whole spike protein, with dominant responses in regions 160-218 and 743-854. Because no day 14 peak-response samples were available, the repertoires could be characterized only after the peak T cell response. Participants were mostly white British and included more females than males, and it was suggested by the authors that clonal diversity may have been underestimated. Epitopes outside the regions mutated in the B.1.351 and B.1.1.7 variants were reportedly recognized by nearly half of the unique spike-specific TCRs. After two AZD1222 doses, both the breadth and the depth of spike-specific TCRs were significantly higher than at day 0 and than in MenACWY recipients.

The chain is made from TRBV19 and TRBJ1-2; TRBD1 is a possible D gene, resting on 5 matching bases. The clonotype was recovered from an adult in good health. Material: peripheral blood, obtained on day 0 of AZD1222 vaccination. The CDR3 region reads CASSIEGVSGYGYTF. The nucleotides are TGTGCCAGTAGTATTGAAGGGGTCTCCGGCTATGGCTACACCTTC.